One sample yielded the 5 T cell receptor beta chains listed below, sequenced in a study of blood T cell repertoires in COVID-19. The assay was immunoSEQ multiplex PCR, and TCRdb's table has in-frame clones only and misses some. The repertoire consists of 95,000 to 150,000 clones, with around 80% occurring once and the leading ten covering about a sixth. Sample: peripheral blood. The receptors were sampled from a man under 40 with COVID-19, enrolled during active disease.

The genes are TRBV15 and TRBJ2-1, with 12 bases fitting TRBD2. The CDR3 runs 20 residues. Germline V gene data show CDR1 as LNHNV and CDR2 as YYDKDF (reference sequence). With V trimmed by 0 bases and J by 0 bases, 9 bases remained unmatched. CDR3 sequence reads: CATSRDRTSGKTSSYNEQFF. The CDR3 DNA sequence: TGTGCCACCAGCAGAGATAGGACTAGCGGGAAGACTAGCTCCTACAATGAGCAGTTCTTC.

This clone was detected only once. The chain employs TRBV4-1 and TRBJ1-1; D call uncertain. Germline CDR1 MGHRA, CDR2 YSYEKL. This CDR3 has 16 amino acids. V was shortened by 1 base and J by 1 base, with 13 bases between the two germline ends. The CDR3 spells CASSQGAGRRNTEAFF. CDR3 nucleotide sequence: TGCGCCAGCAGCCAAGGGGCAGGCCGAAGGAACACTGAAGCTTTCTTT.

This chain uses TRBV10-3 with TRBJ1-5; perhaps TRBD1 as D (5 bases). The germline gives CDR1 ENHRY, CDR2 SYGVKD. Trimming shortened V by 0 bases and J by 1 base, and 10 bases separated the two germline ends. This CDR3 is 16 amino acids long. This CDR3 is CAISESAGSSNQPQHF. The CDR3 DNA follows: TGTGCCATCAGTGAGTCCGCAGGGTCCAGCAATCAGCCCCAGCATTTT.

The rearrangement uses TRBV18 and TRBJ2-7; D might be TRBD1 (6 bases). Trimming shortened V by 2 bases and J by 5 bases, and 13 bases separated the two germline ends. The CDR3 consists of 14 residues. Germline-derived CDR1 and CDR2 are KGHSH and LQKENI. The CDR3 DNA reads TGTGCCAGCTCACCAAACAGGGCAGGCCACGAGCAGTACTTC. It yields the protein CASSPNRAGHEQYF. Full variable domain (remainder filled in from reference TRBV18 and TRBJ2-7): NAGVMQNPRHLVRRRGQEARLRCSPMKGHSHVYWYRQLPEEGLKFMVYLQKENIIDESGMPKERFSAEFPKEGPSILRIQQVVRGDSAAYFCASSPNRAGHEQYFGPGTRLTVT.

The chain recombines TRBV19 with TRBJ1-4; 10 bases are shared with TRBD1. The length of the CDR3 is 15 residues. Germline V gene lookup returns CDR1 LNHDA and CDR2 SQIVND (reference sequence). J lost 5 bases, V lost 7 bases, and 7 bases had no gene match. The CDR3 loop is CASIAPGQGNEKLFF. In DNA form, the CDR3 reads TGTGCCAGTATCGCGCCGGGACAGGGGAATGAAAAACTGTTTTTT.